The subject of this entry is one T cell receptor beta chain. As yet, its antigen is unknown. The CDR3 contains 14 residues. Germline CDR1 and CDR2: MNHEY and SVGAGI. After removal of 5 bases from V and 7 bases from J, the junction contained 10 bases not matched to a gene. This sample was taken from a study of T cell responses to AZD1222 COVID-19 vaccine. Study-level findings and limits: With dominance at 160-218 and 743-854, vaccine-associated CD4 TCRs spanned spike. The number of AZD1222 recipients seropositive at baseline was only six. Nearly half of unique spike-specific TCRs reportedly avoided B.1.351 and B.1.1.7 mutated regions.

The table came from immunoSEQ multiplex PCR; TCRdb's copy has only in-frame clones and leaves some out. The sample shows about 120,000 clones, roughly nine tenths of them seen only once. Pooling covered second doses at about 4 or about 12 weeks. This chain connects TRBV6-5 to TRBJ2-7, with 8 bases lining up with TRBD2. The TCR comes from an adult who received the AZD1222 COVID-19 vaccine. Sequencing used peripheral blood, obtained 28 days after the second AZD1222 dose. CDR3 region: CASSKSGGAREQYF. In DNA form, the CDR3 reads TGTGCCAGCAGTAAAAGCGGGGGTGCGCGTGAGCAGTACTTC.